This T cell receptor beta chain was profiled in a study of cytomegalovirus exposure and HLA in healthy donors. General study points: For most TCR beta V segments, an earlier analysis put the productive rate at about 90% or about 30% of the time. Association with HLA alleles at 0.05 false discovery rate was found for about 17,000 TCR beta sequences in a later analysis.

As regards this clone: The antigen remains unidentified.

PCR used 60 Vbeta primers and 13 Jbeta primers. TCRdb's copy holds only in-frame clones and misses some; the assay was immunoSEQ multiplex PCR. The sample contains 150,000 to 200,000 clones, around four fifths of which appear only once. CDR1 is SGHVS and CDR2 is FQNEAQ in the germline V gene. Trimming took off 3 bases at V and 0 bases at J, with 18 bases between the two ends. The CDR3 sequence is 18 residues long. In nominal health when sampled, donors likely had unrecorded immune exposures nonetheless. The chain employs TRBV7-8 and TRBJ2-1; a possible D gene is TRBD1 (5 bases). Specimen: PBMCs. This sequence originates from a man aged 25-45 years in good health and CMV-seronegative. CDR3 bases: TGTGCCAGCAGCTTTACCCTAGGGGCGGCCAGCTCCTACAATGAGCAGTTCTTC. Translated: CASSFTLGAASSYNEQFF.